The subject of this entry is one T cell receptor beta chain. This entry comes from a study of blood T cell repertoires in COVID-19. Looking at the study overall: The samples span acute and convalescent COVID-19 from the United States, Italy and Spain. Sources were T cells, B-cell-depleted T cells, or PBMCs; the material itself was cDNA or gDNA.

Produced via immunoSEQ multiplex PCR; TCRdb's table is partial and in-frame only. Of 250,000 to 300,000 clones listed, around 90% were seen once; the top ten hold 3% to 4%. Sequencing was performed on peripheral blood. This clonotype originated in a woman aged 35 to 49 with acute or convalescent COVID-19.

CDR3 residues: CASSPSTGVKETQYF. The CDR3 nucleotides are TGCGCCAGCAGCCCGTCGACAGGGGTAAAAGAGACCCAGTACTTC. The chain uses TRBV4-1 and TRBJ2-5; 8 nucleotides line up with TRBD1. Trimming at V came to 4 bases and at J to 3 bases, leaving 7 bases not matched to a gene. Germline V gene sequence: CDR1 MGHRA, CDR2 YSYEKL. The CDR3 covers 15 residues.